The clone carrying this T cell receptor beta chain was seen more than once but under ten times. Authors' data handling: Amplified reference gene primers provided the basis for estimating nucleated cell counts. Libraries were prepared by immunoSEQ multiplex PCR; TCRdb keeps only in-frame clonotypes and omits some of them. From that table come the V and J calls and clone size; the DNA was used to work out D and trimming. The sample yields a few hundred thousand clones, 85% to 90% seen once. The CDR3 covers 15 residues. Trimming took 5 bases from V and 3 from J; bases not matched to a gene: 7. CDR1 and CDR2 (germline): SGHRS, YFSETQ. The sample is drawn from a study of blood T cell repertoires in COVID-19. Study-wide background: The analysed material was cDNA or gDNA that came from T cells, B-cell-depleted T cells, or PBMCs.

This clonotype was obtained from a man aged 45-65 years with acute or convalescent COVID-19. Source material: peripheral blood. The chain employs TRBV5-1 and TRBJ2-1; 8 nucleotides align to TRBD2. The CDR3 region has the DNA TGCGCCAGCAGTTTAGCGGGAAGCAACTACAATGAGCAGTTCTTC. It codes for CASSLAGSNYNEQFF.